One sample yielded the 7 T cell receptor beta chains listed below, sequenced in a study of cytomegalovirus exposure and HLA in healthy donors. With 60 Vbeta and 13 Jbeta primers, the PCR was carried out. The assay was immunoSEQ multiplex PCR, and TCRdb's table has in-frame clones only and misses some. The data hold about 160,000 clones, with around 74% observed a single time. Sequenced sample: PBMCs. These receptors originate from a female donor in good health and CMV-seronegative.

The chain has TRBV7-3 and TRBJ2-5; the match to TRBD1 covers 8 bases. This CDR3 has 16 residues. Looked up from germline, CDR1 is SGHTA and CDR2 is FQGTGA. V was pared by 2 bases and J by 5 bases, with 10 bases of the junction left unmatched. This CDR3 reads CASSLGAGGGGETQYF. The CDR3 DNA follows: TGTGCCAGCAGCTTAGGTGCAGGGGGCGGAGGGGAGACCCAGTACTTC.

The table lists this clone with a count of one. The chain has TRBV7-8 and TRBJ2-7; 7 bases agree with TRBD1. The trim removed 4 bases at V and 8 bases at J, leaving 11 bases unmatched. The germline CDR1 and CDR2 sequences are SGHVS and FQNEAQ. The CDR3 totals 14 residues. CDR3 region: CASSSQTGFAKQYF. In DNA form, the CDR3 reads TGTGCCAGCAGCTCCCAGACAGGGTTTGCGAAGCAGTACTTC.

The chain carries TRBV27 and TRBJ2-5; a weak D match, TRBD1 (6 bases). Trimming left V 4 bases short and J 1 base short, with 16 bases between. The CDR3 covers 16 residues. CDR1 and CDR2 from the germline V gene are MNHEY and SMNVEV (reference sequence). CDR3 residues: CASSSQETGPQETQYF. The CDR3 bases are TGTGCCAGCAGTTCCCAGGAGACAGGACCCCAAGAGACCCAGTACTTC.

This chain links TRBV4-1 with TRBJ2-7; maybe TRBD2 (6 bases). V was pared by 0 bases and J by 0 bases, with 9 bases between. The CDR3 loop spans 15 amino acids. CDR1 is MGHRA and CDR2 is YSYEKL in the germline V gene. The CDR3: CASSQDPGSSYEQYF. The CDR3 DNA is TGCGCCAGCAGCCAAGACCCCGGGAGCTCCTACGAGCAGTACTTC.

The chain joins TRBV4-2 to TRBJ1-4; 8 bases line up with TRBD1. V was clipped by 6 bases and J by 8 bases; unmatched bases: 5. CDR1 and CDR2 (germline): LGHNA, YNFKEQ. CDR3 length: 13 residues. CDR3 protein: CASRRQGPEKLFF. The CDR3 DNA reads TGTGCCAGCAGGCGACAGGGGCCCGAAAAACTGTTTTTT.

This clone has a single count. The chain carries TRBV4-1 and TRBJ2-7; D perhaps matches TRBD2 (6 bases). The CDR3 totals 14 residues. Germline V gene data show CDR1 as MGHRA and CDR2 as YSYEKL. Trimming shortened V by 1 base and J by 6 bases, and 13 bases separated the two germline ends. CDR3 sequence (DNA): TGCGCCAGCAGCCAAGTTGGGGGACTTCGCGAGCAGTACTTC. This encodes CASSQVGGLREQYF.

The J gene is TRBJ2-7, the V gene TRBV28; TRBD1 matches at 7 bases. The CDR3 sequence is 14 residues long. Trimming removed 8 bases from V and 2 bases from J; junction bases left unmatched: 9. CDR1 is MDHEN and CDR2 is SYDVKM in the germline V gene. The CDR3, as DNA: TGTGCCAGCCGTTGGGGGACAGCTACCTACGAGCAGTACTTC. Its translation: CASRWGTATYEQYF.